This T cell receptor beta chain is from a study of T cell responses to AZD1222 COVID-19 vaccine. Study-wide results and caveats: Donors were chiefly white British, with a greater number of females, and clonal diversity was perhaps underestimated. Nearly half of spike-specific TCRs reportedly target unmutated variant regions.

Clones were sequenced by immunoSEQ multiplex PCR, and TCRdb holds only the in-frame ones, with some missing. Here the sample spans around 150,000 clones, 85% to 95% being singletons. Notes on this clone: Its antigen is not known.

The CDR3 totals 15 residues. Losses at the gene ends were 5 bases for V and 4 bases for J; bases not matched to a gene: 7. CDR1 MNHEY and CDR2 SMNVEV come from the germline V gene (reference sequence). The sequence was collected from an adult in good health. The chain couples TRBV27 to TRBJ2-1, with 8 nucleotides matching TRBD2. Sequencing used peripheral blood, obtained on day 0 of AZD1222 vaccination. This CDR3 is CASSPGTRGYNEQFF. For the CDR3, the DNA is TGTGCCAGCAGTCCAGGGACTAGGGGATACAATGAGCAGTTCTTC.